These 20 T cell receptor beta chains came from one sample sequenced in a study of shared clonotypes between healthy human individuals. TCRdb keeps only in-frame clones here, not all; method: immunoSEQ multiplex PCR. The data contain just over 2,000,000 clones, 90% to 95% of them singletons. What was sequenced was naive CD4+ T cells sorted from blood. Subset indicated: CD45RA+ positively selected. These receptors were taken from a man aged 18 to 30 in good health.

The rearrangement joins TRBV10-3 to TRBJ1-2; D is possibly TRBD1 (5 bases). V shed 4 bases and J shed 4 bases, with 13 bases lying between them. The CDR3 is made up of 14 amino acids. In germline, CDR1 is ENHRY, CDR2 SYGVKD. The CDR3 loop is CAISVGPGGYGYTF. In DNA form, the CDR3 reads TGTGCCATCAGTGTGGGGCCAGGAGGCTATGGCTACACCTTC.

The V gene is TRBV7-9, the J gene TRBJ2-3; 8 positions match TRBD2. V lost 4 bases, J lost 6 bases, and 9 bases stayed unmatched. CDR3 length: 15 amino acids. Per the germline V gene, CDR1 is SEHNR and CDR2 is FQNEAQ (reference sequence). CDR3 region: CASSSGTRMADTQYF. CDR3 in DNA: TGTGCCAGCAGCTCCGGGACTAGAATGGCGGATACGCAGTATTTT.

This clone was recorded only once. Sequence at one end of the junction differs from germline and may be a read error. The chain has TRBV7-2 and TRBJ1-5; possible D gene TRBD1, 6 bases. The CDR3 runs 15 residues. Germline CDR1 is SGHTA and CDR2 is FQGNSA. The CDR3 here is CASSSQGPSSQPQHF. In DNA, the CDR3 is TGTGCCAGCAGCTCGCAGGGGCCTAGCAGTCAGCCCCAGCATTTT.

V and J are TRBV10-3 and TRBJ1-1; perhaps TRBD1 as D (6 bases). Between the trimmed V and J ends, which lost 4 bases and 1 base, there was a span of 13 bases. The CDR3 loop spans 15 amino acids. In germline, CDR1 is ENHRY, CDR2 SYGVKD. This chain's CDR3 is CAISGVTGGNTEAFF. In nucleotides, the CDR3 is TGTGCCATCAGTGGTGTGACAGGAGGGAACACTGAAGCTTTCTTT.

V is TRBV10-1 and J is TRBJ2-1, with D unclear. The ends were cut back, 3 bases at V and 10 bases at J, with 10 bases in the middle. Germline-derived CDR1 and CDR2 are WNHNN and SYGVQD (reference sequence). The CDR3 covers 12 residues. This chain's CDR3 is CASSDSWREQFF. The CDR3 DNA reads TGCGCCAGCAGTGACTCCTGGCGGGAGCAGTTCTTC.

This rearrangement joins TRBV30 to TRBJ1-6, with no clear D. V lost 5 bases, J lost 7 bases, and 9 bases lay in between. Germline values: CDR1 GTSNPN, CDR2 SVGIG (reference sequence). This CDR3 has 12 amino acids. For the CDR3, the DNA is TGTGCCTGGGGACGGATAAATTCACCCCTCCACTTT. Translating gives CAWGRINSPLHF.

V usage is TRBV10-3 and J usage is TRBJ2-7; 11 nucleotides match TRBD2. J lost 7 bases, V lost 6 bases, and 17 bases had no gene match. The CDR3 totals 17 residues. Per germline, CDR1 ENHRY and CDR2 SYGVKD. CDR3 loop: CAIRATSGTSGRGEQYF. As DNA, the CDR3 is TGTGCCATCAGGGCAACTTCCGGGACTAGCGGCCGGGGAGAGCAGTACTTC.

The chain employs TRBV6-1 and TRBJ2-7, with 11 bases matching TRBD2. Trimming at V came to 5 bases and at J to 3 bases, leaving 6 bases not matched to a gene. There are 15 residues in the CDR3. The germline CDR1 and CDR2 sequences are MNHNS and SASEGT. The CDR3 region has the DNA TGTGCCAGCAGTCGTGGACTAGCGGGCGGCTACGAGCAGTACTTC. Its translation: CASSRGLAGGYEQYF.

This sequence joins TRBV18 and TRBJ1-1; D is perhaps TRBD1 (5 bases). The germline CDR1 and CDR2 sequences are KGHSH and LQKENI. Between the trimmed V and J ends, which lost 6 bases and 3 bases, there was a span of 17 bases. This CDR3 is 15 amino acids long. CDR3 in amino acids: CASSLALGGDTEAFF. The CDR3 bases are TGTGCCAGCTCGCTAGCCCTGGGGGGTGACACTGAAGCTTTCTTT.

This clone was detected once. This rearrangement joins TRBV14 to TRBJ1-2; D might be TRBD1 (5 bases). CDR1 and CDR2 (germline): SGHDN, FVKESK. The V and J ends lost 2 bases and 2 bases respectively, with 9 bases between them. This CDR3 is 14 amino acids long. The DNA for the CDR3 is TGTGCCAGCAGCCAATTTGACAGCAACTATGGCTACACCTTC. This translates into CASSQFDSNYGYTF.

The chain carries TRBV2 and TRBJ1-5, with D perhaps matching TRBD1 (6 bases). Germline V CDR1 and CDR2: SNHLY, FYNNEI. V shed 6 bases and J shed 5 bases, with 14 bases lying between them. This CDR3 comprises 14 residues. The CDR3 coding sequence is TGTGCCAGCAGCCCCAGGGGCGCGGATCAGCCCCAGCATTTT. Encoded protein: CASSPRGADQPQHF.

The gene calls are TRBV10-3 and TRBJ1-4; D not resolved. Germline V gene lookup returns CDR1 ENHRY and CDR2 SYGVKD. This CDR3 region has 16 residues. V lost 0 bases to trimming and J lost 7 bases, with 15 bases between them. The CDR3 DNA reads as TGTGCCATCAGTGAGTCTTTCACGGCTTCCGGTGAAAAACTGTTTTTT. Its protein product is CAISESFTASGEKLFF.

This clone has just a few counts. CDR3 in DNA: TGTGCCAGCAGCCAGGACGGGAATTCACCCCTCCACTTT. Its protein product is CASSQDGNSPLHF. J is TRBJ1-6 and V is TRBV6-6; D unresolved. This CDR3 is 13 amino acids long. V lost 6 bases and J lost 7, with 10 bases in between. Germline V gene data show CDR1 as MNHNY and CDR2 as SVGAGI (reference sequence).

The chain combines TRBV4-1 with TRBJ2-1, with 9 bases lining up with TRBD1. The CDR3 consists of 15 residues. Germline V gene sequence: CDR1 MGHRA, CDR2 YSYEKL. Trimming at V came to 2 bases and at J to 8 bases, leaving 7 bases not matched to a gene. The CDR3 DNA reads TGCGCCAGCAGCCAACCCGGGACAGGGTGGTATGAGCAGTTCTTC. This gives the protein CASSQPGTGWYEQFF.

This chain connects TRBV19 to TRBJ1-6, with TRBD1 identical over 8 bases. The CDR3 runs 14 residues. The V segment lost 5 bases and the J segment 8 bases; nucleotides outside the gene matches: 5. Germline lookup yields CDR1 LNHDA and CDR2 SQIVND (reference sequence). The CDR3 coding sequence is TGTGCCAGTAGTCAGGGGGCGATCGATTCACCCCTCCACTTT. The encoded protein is CASSQGAIDSPLHF.

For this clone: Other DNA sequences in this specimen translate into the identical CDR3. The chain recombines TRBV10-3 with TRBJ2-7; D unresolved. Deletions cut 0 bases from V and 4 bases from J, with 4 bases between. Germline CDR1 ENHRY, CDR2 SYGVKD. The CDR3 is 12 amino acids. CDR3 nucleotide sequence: TGTGCCATCAGTGAGTCGGGTTACGAGCAGTACTTC. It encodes CAISESGYEQYF.

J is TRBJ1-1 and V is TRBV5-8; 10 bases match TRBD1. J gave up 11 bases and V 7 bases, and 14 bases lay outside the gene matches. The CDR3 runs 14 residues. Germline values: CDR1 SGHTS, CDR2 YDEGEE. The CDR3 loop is CASFRDRGGVNAFF. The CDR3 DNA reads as TGTGCCAGCTTTAGGGACAGGGGAGGGGTAAATGCTTTCTTT.

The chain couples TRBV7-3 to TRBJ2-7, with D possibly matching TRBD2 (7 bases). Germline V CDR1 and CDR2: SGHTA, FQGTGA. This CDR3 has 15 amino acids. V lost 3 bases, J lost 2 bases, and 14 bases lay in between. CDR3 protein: CASSLHRGAAYEQYF. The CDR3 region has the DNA TGTGCCAGCAGCTTGCACCGGGGGGCCGCCTACGAGCAGTACTTC.

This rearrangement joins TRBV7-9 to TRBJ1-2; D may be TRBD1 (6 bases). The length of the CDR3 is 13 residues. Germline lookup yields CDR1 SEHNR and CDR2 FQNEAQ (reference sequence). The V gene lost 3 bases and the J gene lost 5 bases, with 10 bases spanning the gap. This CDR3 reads CASSFGQTYGYTF. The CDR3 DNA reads TGTGCCAGCAGCTTCGGACAGACATATGGCTACACCTTC.

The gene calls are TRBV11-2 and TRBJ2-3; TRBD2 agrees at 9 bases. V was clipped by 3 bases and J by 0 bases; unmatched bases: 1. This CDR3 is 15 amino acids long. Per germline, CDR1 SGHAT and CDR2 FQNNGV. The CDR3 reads CASSFLAGSTDTQYF. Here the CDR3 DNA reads TGTGCCAGCAGCTTCCTAGCGGGGAGCACAGATACGCAGTATTTT.